One and the same sample provided the 9 T cell receptor beta chains below, sequenced in a study of response to subunit inactivated influenza vaccine. TCRdb itself ran the RT-PCR reads through MiXCR, one entry per CDR3 protein. The sample yields about 240,000 distinct CDR3 sequences, less than 15% seen once. The specimen comprised non-naive T cells sorted from PBMCs, sampled 14 to 15 days before vaccination. These receptors were collected from a man aged 45 to 65 who received an inactivated influenza vaccine.

This clonotype has a handful of counts. At one end, the junction sequence differs from germline, possibly due to a read error. V is TRBV12-3 or TRBV12-4 and J is TRBJ2-7, with 9 bases lining up with TRBD1. This CDR3 is built from 12 residues. The CDR3 sequence is CASSYSDRGRSF. The DNA of the CDR3 is TGTGCCAGCAGTTACTCGGACAGGGGAAGGTCCTTC.

Details on this clonotype: Possible read error: a much larger clone is one base away. The CDR3 spells CATSRDQQPQHF. DNA for the CDR3: TGTGCCACCAGCAGAGATCAACAGCCCCAGCATTTT. V gene TRBV15 combines with J gene TRBJ1-5; D call uncertain. With 0 bases removed from V and 7 bases from J, the gap between germline ends came to 4 bases. The CDR3 has 12 residues. Germline V gene data show CDR1 as LNHNV and CDR2 as YYDKDF (reference sequence).

The chain combines TRBV5-1 with TRBJ2-1, with 8 bases matching TRBD2. Trimming at V came to 3 bases and at J to 2 bases, leaving 1 base not matched to a gene. From germline, CDR1 is SGHRS and CDR2 YFSETQ. The CDR3 is 14 residues long. As DNA, the CDR3 is TGCGCCAGCAGCTCGACTAGCGCCTACAATGAGCAGTTCTTC. Translating it yields CASSSTSAYNEQFF. Together with reference TRBV5-1 and TRBJ2-1, the CDR3 gives the full variable domain: KAGVTQTPRYLIKTRGQQVTLSCSPISGHRSVSWYQQTPGQGLQFLFEYFSETQRNKGNFPGRFSGRQFSNSRSEMNVSTLELGDSALYLCASSSTSAYNEQFFGPGTRLTVL.

This clonotype has just a few counts. The chain combines TRBV6-1 with TRBJ1-5; maybe TRBD1 (6 bases). With 2 bases removed from V and 1 base from J, the gap between germline ends came to 6 bases. This CDR3 is 14 amino acids long. Germline CDR1 and CDR2: MNHNS and SASEGT. The CDR3 region is CASSEQGSNQPQHF. The CDR3 bases are TGTGCCAGCAGTGAACAGGGGAGCAATCAGCCCCAGCATTTT.

This chain connects TRBV7-2 to TRBJ2-2, with TRBD2 matching over 9 bases. V gave up 5 bases and J gave up 6 bases; unmatched junction bases: 7. The CDR3 covers 15 residues. The germline V gene has CDR1 SGHTA and CDR2 FQGNSA. Here the CDR3 reads CASSISSGTPGELFF. The CDR3 DNA reads as TGTGCCAGCAGCATTTCTAGCGGGACCCCCGGGGAGCTGTTTTTT.

Regarding this clonotype: The junction does not match germline at one end; this may be a read error. V usage is TRBV20-1 and J usage is TRBJ2-3; 9 bases line up with TRBD2. The CDR3 is 15 residues long. Germline CDR1 is DFQATT and CDR2 is SNEGSKA (reference sequence). CDR3 amino acids: CSATDSGRGPDTQFF. CDR3 sequence (DNA): TGCAGTGCTACGGATAGCGGGAGAGGCCCAGATACGCAGTTTTTT.

The chain couples TRBV11-2 to TRBJ2-7; TRBD1 matches 8 bases. In germline, CDR1 is SGHAT, CDR2 FQNNGV. J gave up 6 bases and V 1 base, and 5 bases lay outside the gene matches. This CDR3 comprises 14 residues. Here the CDR3 DNA reads TGTGCCAGCAGCTTAGGCCAGGGGGCTTCCGAGCAGTACTTC. Amino acid sequence: CASSLGQGASEQYF.

The CDR3 nucleotides are TGCGCCAGCAGCTTGGCCTCGATGTTCGGGGCGGGCACAGATACGCAGTATTTT. It encodes CASSLASMFGAGTDTQYF. The genes are TRBV5-1 and TRBJ2-3; D is perhaps TRBD1 or TRBD2 (5 bases each). V lost 0 bases and J 1 base, leaving 18 bases between the germline ends. Germline loops: CDR1 SGHRS, CDR2 YFSETQ. CDR3 size: 18 residues.

This clonotype appeared a few times. V gene TRBV7-2 combines with J gene TRBJ2-3, with 9 bases identical to TRBD2. This CDR3 comprises 15 residues. Per germline, CDR1 SGHTA and CDR2 FQGNSA. Trimming removed 5 bases from V and 2 bases from J; junction bases left unmatched: 5. CDR3 region: CASSLSGSNTDTQYF. CDR3 sequence (DNA): TGTGCCAGCAGCCTTAGCGGGAGCAACACAGATACGCAGTATTTT.